This T cell receptor (beta chain) was recorded in a study of shared clonotypes between healthy human individuals. This clone has a handful of counts. As yet, its antigen is unknown. This CDR3 is also generated by other DNA sequences in the sample. Naive CD8 cells were CD45RO-negative, positively selected for CCR7, excluding terminally differentiated effector memory CD45RA+ cells. All of the donors resided in Nashville, Tennessee, and each was a Caucasian adult. Per the original methods: ImmunoSEQ gave junction-only sequences without quality scores, so filtering differed. Measured with immunoSEQ multiplex PCR; TCRdb has only the in-frame clones, and not every one. From that table come the V and J calls and clone size; the DNA was used to work out D and trimming. Among about 2.1 million clones listed, about 93% were seen once. Overall study results and limits: The study generally estimated greater richness for naive than memory subsets. It was observed that approximately 5% of naive CD4 clonotypes were shared across a few donors.

The CDR3 loop spans 11 amino acids. The ends were cut back, 3 bases at V and 2 bases at J, with 1 base in the middle. Germline V gene data show CDR1 as MDHEN and CDR2 as SYDVKM. The origin of this receptor is a man aged 18 to 29 in good health. Some clones in this sample may be carry-over from other donors' samples. The chain couples TRBV28 to TRBJ1-1; no clear D gene. Specimen: naive CD8+ T cells from PBMCs. The CDR3 protein is CASSFNTEAFF. The CDR3 nucleotides are TGTGCCAGCAGTTTTAACACTGAAGCTTTCTTT. Together with reference TRBV28 and TRBJ1-1, the CDR3 gives the full variable domain: DVKVTQSSRYLVKRTGEKVFLECVQDMDHENMFWYRQDPGLGLRLIYFSYDVKMKEKGDIPEGYSVSREKKERFSLILESASTNQTSMYLCASSFNTEAFFGQGTRLTVV.